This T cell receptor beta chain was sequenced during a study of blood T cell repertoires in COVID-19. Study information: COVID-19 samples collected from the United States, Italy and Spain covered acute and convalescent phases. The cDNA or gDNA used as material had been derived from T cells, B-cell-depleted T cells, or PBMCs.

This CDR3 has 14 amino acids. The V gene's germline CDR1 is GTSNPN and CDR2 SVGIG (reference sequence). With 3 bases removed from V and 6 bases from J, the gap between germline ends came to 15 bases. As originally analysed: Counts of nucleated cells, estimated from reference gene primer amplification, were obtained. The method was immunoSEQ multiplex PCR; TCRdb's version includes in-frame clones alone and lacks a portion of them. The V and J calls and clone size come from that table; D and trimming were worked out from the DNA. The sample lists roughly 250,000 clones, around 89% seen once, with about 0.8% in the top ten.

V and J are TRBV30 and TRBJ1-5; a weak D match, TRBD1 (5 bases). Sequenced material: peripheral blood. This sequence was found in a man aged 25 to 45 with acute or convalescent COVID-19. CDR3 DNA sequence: TGTGCCTGGAGCGGGGGAGGGATACTTCAGCCCCAGCATTTT. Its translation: CAWSGGGILQPQHF. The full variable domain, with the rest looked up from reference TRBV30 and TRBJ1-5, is SQTIHQWPATLVQPVGSPLSLECTVEGTSNPNLYWYRQAAGRGLQLLFYSVGIGQISSEVPQNLSASRPQDRQFILSSKKLLLSDSGFYLCAWSGGGILQPQHFGDGTRLSIL.